This section outlines one T cell receptor (beta chain) sequence together with its context. Its target antigen remains unknown. Base qualities are missing; no much larger clone stands one base away. This entry belongs to a study of esophageal squamous cell carcinoma under preoperative chemotherapy (dated by TCRdb to between 2017 and 2018). About the study as a whole: The study profiled TCR repertoires of both peripheral blood T cells and tumor-infiltrating lymphocytes. The study assessed how paclitaxel-nedaplatin chemotherapy affected T-cell receptor repertoires in patients with esophageal squamous cell carcinoma. The cohort comprised roughly five patients with primary esophageal squamous cell carcinoma. Repertoires from samples taken before paclitaxel-nedaplatin therapy were compared with repertoires from samples taken after paclitaxel-nedaplatin therapy. Findings and caveats that apply to the study as a whole: Tumor-infiltrating lymphocytes after treatment appeared to come partly from peripheral T cells migrating into the tumor, rather than solely from local clonal changes. After chemotherapy, TCR diversity rose significantly in peripheral T cells, but this increase was not seen in tumor-infiltrating lymphocytes. Immediate and substantial changes in clonotype frequency were induced by paclitaxel-nedaplatin therapy, and contraction rather than amplification was more likely to be observed among abundant clones. A small cohort was used, with only a few patients with esophageal squamous cell carcinoma being analyzed.

The library was prepared using PCR. Sequencing used a HiSeq X Ten. High-throughput sequencing was used to characterize TCR repertoires. TCRdb cleaned the public reads at Q25 with fastp, built clones with MiXCR and kept in-frame beta chains. CDR3 protein sequences are deduplicated, and each keeps its most common genes and DNA. The sample profile shows roughly 32,000 distinct CDR3 sequences; 40% to 60% of them were found once. 10% to 15% of the sample belongs to the ten largest clones. Including cysteine and phenylalanine, the CDR3 has 18 amino acids. Only the CDR3 region is kept as DNA, spanning 54 bases read in frame from base 1. In the germline V gene, CDR1 corresponds to MNHEY and CDR2 to SVGAGI. Taken with the paper, the label for time point translates to: before preoperative PTX-NDP chemotherapy. Before surgery, patients were given paclitaxel-nedaplatin as preoperative chemotherapy.

This sequence was found in a human donor with esophageal squamous cell carcinoma. The donor label of this sample is uncertain. Sample collection occurred from a patient given preoperative chemotherapy. This chain joins TRBV6-5 to TRBJ2-5; the D gene lacks a confident call. The better agreement between TRBJ2-7 and the DNA end casts doubt on the J call. The CDR3 in this case is CASSYSSTANGLAYEQYF. The DNA is as follows: TGTGCCAGCAGTTACTCGAGTACAGCTAATGGTTTGGCCTACGAGCAGTACTTC.